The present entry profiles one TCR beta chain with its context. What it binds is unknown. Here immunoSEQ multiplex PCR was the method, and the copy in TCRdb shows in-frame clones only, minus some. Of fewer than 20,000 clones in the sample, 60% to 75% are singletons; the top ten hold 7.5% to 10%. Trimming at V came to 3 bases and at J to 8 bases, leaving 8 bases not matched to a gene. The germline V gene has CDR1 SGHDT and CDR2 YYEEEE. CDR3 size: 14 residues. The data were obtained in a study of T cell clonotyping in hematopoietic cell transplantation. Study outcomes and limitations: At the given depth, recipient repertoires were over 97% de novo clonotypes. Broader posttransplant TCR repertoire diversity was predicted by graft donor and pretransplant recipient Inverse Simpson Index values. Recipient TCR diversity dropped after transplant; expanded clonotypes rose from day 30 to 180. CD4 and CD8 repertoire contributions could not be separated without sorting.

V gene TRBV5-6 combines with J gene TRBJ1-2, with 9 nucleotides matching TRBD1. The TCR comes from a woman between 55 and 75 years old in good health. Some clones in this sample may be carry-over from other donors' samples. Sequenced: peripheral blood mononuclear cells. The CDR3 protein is CASSSGQGMGGYTF. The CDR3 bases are TGTGCCAGCAGCTCCGGACAGGGGATGGGGGGCTACACCTTC.